The rows below give T cell receptor beta chains drawn from one sample of a study of T cell repertoires in cytomegalovirus infection. MiXCR, applied by TCRdb to the reads, yields one record per CDR3 protein. This table has about 490,000 distinct CDR3 sequences, approximately 25% appearing once. The sequencing sample was made of PBMCs. The receptors originated from a human donor in good health (CMV status not recorded). Some clones in this sample may be carry-over from other donors' samples. CDR3s include the opening cysteine and the closing phenylalanine or tryptophan. A D gene is named only where the DNA matches it firmly. Clone size appears in some rows only: once, few, many, or a class for an expanded clone.

j_call: TRBJ2-2
clone_size: few
d_call: TRBD1
v_call: TRBV7-9
cdr3_nt: TGTGCCAGCAGCCCCCAGGGGGCGCAAACCGGGGAGCTGTTTTTT
cdr3_aa: CASSPQGAQTGELFF

j_call: TRBJ2-1
clone_size: -
d_call: TRBD2
v_call: TRBV10-3
cdr3_nt: TGTGCCATCGGGCTAGCGGGAGGGAATGAGCAGTTCTTC
cdr3_aa: CAIGLAGGNEQFF

j_call: TRBJ1-2
clone_size: many
d_call: TRBD1
v_call: TRBV7-9
cdr3_nt: TGTGCCAGCAGCCCGACAGGGGGCGGTGGCTACACCTTC
cdr3_aa: CASSPTGGGGYTF

j_call: TRBJ1-1
clone_size: -
d_call: -
v_call: TRBV6-2/TRBV6-3
cdr3_nt: TGTGCCAGCAGTTACTCGAATCCTCCGAACACTGAAGCTTTCTTT
cdr3_aa: CASSYSNPPNTEAFF

j_call: TRBJ2-1
clone_size: few
d_call: TRBD2
v_call: TRBV15
cdr3_nt: TGTGCCACCAGCGGATCCGGGACTAGCAATGAGCAGTTCTTC
cdr3_aa: CATSGSGTSNEQFF

j_call: TRBJ2-3
clone_size: -
d_call: TRBD2
v_call: TRBV20-1
cdr3_nt: TGCAGTGCTAGAGGCGACCTAGCGGGCTTGAGACTGTTGAGAGATACGCAGTATTTT
cdr3_aa: CSARGDLAGLRLLRDTQYF

j_call: TRBJ2-2
clone_size: -
d_call: -
v_call: TRBV7-2
cdr3_nt: TGTGCCAGCAGCTCGGTACTAGTGGCCGGGGAGCTGTTTTTT
cdr3_aa: CASSSVLVAGELFF

j_call: TRBJ1-2
clone_size: -
d_call: -
v_call: TRBV5-5
cdr3_nt: TGTGCCAGCAGAACGATGTCGGCTAACTATGGCTACACCTTC
cdr3_aa: CASRTMSANYGYTF

j_call: TRBJ2-7
clone_size: few
d_call: TRBD2
v_call: TRBV7-2
cdr3_nt: TGTGCCAGCAGCTTAGTGCCTAGCGGGAGTACCGAGCAGTACTTC
cdr3_aa: CASSLVPSGSTEQYF

j_call: TRBJ1-5
clone_size: few
d_call: TRBD1
v_call: TRBV19
cdr3_nt: TGTGCCAGCCGGGACAGGGCGATCTTGGAGCCCCAGCATTTT
cdr3_aa: CASRDRAILEPQHF

j_call: TRBJ2-3
clone_size: -
d_call: -
v_call: TRBV4-1
cdr3_nt: TGCGCCAGCAGCCTAGGACTAACGGAAACAGATACGCAGTATTTT
cdr3_aa: CASSLGLTETDTQYF

j_call: TRBJ2-3
clone_size: -
d_call: TRBD2
v_call: TRBV12-3/TRBV12-4
cdr3_nt: TGTGCCAGCAGTTTAACTGAAACTAGCGGGAGGCGGACAGATACGCAGTATTTT
cdr3_aa: CASSLTETSGRRTDTQYF

j_call: TRBJ1-1
clone_size: -
d_call: TRBD1
v_call: TRBV30
cdr3_nt: TGTGCCTGGAGTCTCAGGGGGGGTGGGATCACTGAAGCTTTCTTT
cdr3_aa: CAWSLRGGGITEAFF

j_call: TRBJ1-3
clone_size: -
d_call: TRBD1
v_call: TRBV4-3
cdr3_nt: TGCGCCAGCAGCCAGCGTATCGCGGGGAGAGGCCAGGGGGCTGCTGGAAACACCATATATTTT
cdr3_aa: CASSQRIAGRGQGAAGNTIYF

j_call: TRBJ1-5
clone_size: -
d_call: -
v_call: TRBV19
cdr3_nt: TGTGCCAGTACCCCCCCGGGCGGATTCAATCAGCCCCAGCATTTT
cdr3_aa: CASTPPGGFNQPQHF

j_call: TRBJ1-1
clone_size: -
d_call: TRBD1
v_call: TRBV23-1
cdr3_nt: TGCGCCAGCAGTCAGAGTCGACAGGGAACCACTGAAGCTTTCTTT
cdr3_aa: CASSQSRQGTTEAFF

j_call: TRBJ2-1
clone_size: few
d_call: TRBD2
v_call: TRBV28
cdr3_nt: TGTGCCAGCAGTTCCTGGCCGACTAGCGGGAGGTACAATGAGCAGTTCTTC
cdr3_aa: CASSSWPTSGRYNEQFF

j_call: TRBJ1-5
clone_size: few
d_call: TRBD1
v_call: TRBV19
cdr3_nt: TGTGCCAGTAGTAACCGGGACAGGGTCAGAACTAGCAATCAGCCCCAGCATTTT
cdr3_aa: CASSNRDRVRTSNQPQHF

j_call: TRBJ2-4
clone_size: -
d_call: TRBD2
v_call: TRBV13
cdr3_nt: TGTGCCAGCAGCTTCCGGCTAGCGGTAGCCAAAAACATTCAGTACTTC
cdr3_aa: CASSFRLAVAKNIQYF

j_call: TRBJ2-5
clone_size: -
d_call: TRBD1
v_call: TRBV10-3
cdr3_nt: TGTGCCATCAGTGAGGGACAGGGGGCCGGAGAGACCCAGTACTTC
cdr3_aa: CAISEGQGAGETQYF

j_call: TRBJ1-2
clone_size: -
d_call: -
v_call: TRBV29-1
cdr3_nt: TGCAGCGTGGAAAACGGCTATGGCTACACCTTC
cdr3_aa: CSVENGYGYTF

j_call: TRBJ1-6
clone_size: few
d_call: -
v_call: TRBV13
cdr3_nt: TGTGCCAGCAGCTCCTATCAGGGTTTGGTCTCACCCCTCCACTTT
cdr3_aa: CASSSYQGLVSPLHF

j_call: TRBJ2-1
clone_size: -
d_call: TRBD2
v_call: TRBV27
cdr3_nt: TGTGCCAGCAGCGGAACTAACCTAGCGGGCTCATACAATGAGCAGTTCTTC
cdr3_aa: CASSGTNLAGSYNEQFF

j_call: TRBJ1-5
clone_size: -
d_call: -
v_call: TRBV28
cdr3_nt: TGTGCCAGCACCCCCCCGGGACACAGAAATCAGCCCCAGCATTTT
cdr3_aa: CASTPPGHRNQPQHF

j_call: TRBJ2-5
clone_size: few
d_call: -
v_call: TRBV4-1
cdr3_nt: TGCGCCAGCAGAGCAGCCTGGAGGGTAGGAGAGACCCAGTACTTC
cdr3_aa: CASRAAWRVGETQYF

j_call: TRBJ2-1
clone_size: many
d_call: -
v_call: TRBV7-6
cdr3_nt: TGTGCCAGCAGCTTAAGCTGGTCTAATGAGCAGTTCTTC
cdr3_aa: CASSLSWSNEQFF

j_call: TRBJ1-5
clone_size: few
d_call: -
v_call: TRBV12-3/TRBV12-4
cdr3_nt: TGTGCCAGCACAGGGGTTAGCAATCAGCCCCAGCATTTT
cdr3_aa: CASTGVSNQPQHF

j_call: TRBJ1-1
clone_size: many
d_call: TRBD1
v_call: TRBV19
cdr3_nt: TGTGCCAGCAGTTCTCGGGACAGAAACACTGAAGCTTTCTTT
cdr3_aa: CASSSRDRNTEAFF

j_call: TRBJ2-6
clone_size: once
d_call: -
v_call: TRBV20-1
cdr3_nt: TGCAGTGCTACCCCATACTCTGGGGCCAACGTCCTGACTTTC
cdr3_aa: CSATPYSGANVLTF

j_call: TRBJ2-5
clone_size: -
d_call: -
v_call: TRBV7-9
cdr3_nt: TGTGCCAGCAGCTTGTCCGGGATGGGGGAGACCCAGTACTTC
cdr3_aa: CASSLSGMGETQYF

j_call: TRBJ2-1
clone_size: few
d_call: TRBD2
v_call: TRBV12-3/TRBV12-4
cdr3_nt: TGTGCCAGCGGAGCGGGGAGGGTAGATGAGCAGTTCTTC
cdr3_aa: CASGAGRVDEQFF

j_call: TRBJ2-1
clone_size: -
d_call: -
v_call: TRBV20-1
cdr3_nt: TGCAGTGCTAGAGCGACTACCACCTACAATGAGCAGTTCTTC
cdr3_aa: CSARATTTYNEQFF

j_call: TRBJ2-3
clone_size: many
d_call: TRBD2
v_call: TRBV7-2
cdr3_nt: TGTGCCAGCAGCACCACTAGCGGGAGCCTTGATACGCAGTATTTT
cdr3_aa: CASSTTSGSLDTQYF

j_call: TRBJ2-1
clone_size: few
d_call: TRBD2
v_call: TRBV11-3
cdr3_nt: TGTGCCAGCAGCCCCGTCGTAGGACTAGCACAGTTCTTC
cdr3_aa: CASSPVVGLAQFF

j_call: TRBJ1-1
clone_size: many
d_call: TRBD1
v_call: TRBV7-6
cdr3_nt: TGTGCCAGCAGCTCCCACCAGGGGGACACTGAAGCTTTCTTT
cdr3_aa: CASSSHQGDTEAFF

j_call: TRBJ1-1
clone_size: -
d_call: -
v_call: TRBV7-6
cdr3_nt: TGTGCCAGCCGGGTGAGAGGGGGACTTAACACTGAAGCTTTCTTT
cdr3_aa: CASRVRGGLNTEAFF

j_call: TRBJ2-3
clone_size: -
d_call: -
v_call: TRBV12-3/TRBV12-4
cdr3_nt: TGTGCCAGCAGGCCGTCCGGGGATACGCAGTATTTT
cdr3_aa: CASRPSGDTQYF

j_call: TRBJ1-2
clone_size: many
d_call: -
v_call: TRBV7-2
cdr3_nt: TGTGCCAGCCTAGACAGGTCCGCTAACTATGGCTACACCTTC
cdr3_aa: CASLDRSANYGYTF

j_call: TRBJ2-1
clone_size: -
d_call: TRBD2
v_call: TRBV27
cdr3_nt: TGTGCCAGCACCGCCGGACTAGCTAATGAGCAGTTCTTC
cdr3_aa: CASTAGLANEQFF

j_call: TRBJ2-5
clone_size: many
d_call: TRBD2
v_call: TRBV6-1
cdr3_nt: TGTGCCAGCAGTCGCGGAAGACTAGCGGGATGGGAGACCCAGTACTTC
cdr3_aa: CASSRGRLAGWETQYF

j_call: TRBJ1-5
clone_size: few
d_call: -
v_call: TRBV5-1
cdr3_nt: TGCGCCAGCAGCTTGGACGGGATCGGGAATCAGCCCCAGCATTTT
cdr3_aa: CASSLDGIGNQPQHF

j_call: TRBJ2-1
clone_size: few
d_call: TRBD2
v_call: TRBV11-3
cdr3_nt: TGTGCCAGCAGCTTAGTCGGGACTAGCGGGATTTCCTCCTACAATGAGCAGTTCTTC
cdr3_aa: CASSLVGTSGISSYNEQFF

j_call: TRBJ1-3
clone_size: many
d_call: -
v_call: TRBV12-5
cdr3_nt: TGTGCTAGTGGTTCCGGAGTTATCGGAAACACCATATATTTT
cdr3_aa: CASGSGVIGNTIYF

j_call: TRBJ2-1
clone_size: -
d_call: TRBD2
v_call: TRBV27
cdr3_nt: TGTGCCAGCAGTTCCCCGGGACTAGCGGAATACAATGAGCAGTTCTTC
cdr3_aa: CASSSPGLAEYNEQFF

j_call: TRBJ1-1
clone_size: few
d_call: TRBD1
v_call: TRBV7-9
cdr3_nt: TGTGCCAGCAGCCCAGGACAGGGGGCGATCACTGAAGCTTTCTTT
cdr3_aa: CASSPGQGAITEAFF

j_call: TRBJ1-4
clone_size: -
d_call: -
v_call: TRBV19
cdr3_nt: TGTGCCAGTAGTGGCCCTCGGGAAAAACTGTTTTTT
cdr3_aa: CASSGPREKLFF

j_call: TRBJ2-5
clone_size: many
d_call: -
v_call: TRBV6-1
cdr3_nt: TGTGCCAGCAGACCCGGACCCACCGTGGGAGAGACCCAGTACTTC
cdr3_aa: CASRPGPTVGETQYF

j_call: TRBJ1-1
clone_size: -
d_call: TRBD1
v_call: TRBV11-3
cdr3_nt: TGTGCCAGCAGCTTAGATCGGTGGGGGACAGCGGGGATGAACACTGAAGCTTTCTTT
cdr3_aa: CASSLDRWGTAGMNTEAFF

j_call: TRBJ1-2
clone_size: few
d_call: -
v_call: TRBV20-1
cdr3_nt: TGCAGTGCTTCGGACAGTACTAACTATGGCTACACCTTC
cdr3_aa: CSASDSTNYGYTF

j_call: TRBJ2-1
clone_size: few
d_call: TRBD2
v_call: TRBV12-3/TRBV12-4
cdr3_nt: TGTGCCAGCAGCGCGCGGGGGGAGGGCCATAATGAGCAGTTCTTC
cdr3_aa: CASSARGEGHNEQFF

j_call: TRBJ2-1
clone_size: -
d_call: TRBD2
v_call: TRBV5-1
cdr3_nt: TGCGCCAGCAGCCAACCCCCGGGACTAGCGGGAGCTAGTTCCTACAATGAGCAGTTCTTC
cdr3_aa: CASSQPPGLAGASSYNEQFF

j_call: TRBJ2-7
clone_size: -
d_call: TRBD2
v_call: TRBV20-1
cdr3_nt: TGCAGTGCTATGACTAGCGGGTTATCCTACGAGCAGTACTTC
cdr3_aa: CSAMTSGLSYEQYF

j_call: TRBJ2-3
clone_size: -
d_call: -
v_call: TRBV28
cdr3_nt: TGTGCCAGCACCTCTTTGAGGGATACGCAGTATTTT
cdr3_aa: CASTSLRDTQYF

j_call: TRBJ1-5
clone_size: -
d_call: TRBD1
v_call: TRBV7-9
cdr3_nt: TGTGCCAGCAGCTCACAGGGGGCGGCTCAGCCCCAGCATTTT
cdr3_aa: CASSSQGAAQPQHF

j_call: TRBJ1-6
clone_size: many
d_call: -
v_call: TRBV7-2
cdr3_nt: TGTGCCAGCAGCCAATGGGCAGGGATGGCCTCCTATAATTCACCCCTCCACTTT
cdr3_aa: CASSQWAGMASYNSPLHF

j_call: TRBJ2-1
clone_size: -
d_call: TRBD1
v_call: TRBV7-9
cdr3_nt: TGTGCCAGCCCATCCGGGACAGGGGGCTACAATGAGCAGTTCTTC
cdr3_aa: CASPSGTGGYNEQFF

j_call: TRBJ1-1
clone_size: -
d_call: TRBD1
v_call: TRBV7-2
cdr3_nt: TGTGCCAGCAGCTTAGCATTGGTCAGGGGGCCGGGGACTGAAGCTTTCTTT
cdr3_aa: CASSLALVRGPGTEAFF

j_call: TRBJ1-1
clone_size: few
d_call: -
v_call: TRBV7-9
cdr3_nt: TGTGCCACCCACGAAACCCTTGCGCCTGAAGCTTTCTTT
cdr3_aa: CATHETLAPEAFF